What follows are 9 T cell receptor beta chains derived from one specimen sequenced in a study of neurological immune-mediated disorders. TCRdb passed the 5' RACE reads through MiXCR, listing each CDR3 protein once. The sample lists approximately 50,000 distinct CDR3 sequences, just under 6% occurring once. Sequences were obtained from CD4+ T cells from blood. The receptors derive from a woman aged 18-35 years with multiple sclerosis.

This clonotype was seen many times. The chain combines TRBV24-1 with TRBJ2-2, with 7 positions matching TRBD1. V dropped 9 bases and J dropped 6; count of bases not matched to a gene: 6. CDR1 and CDR2 (germline): KGHDR, SFDVKD. CDR3 length: 13 residues. DNA for the CDR3: TGTGCCACCGCCGCAGGGGGTCCCGGGGAGCTGTTTTTT. Residues: CATAAGGPGELFF.

This clonotype was counted ten times or more. V is TRBV25-1 and J is TRBJ2-1; TRBD2 aligns across 10 bases. With 3 bases clipped from V and 2 bases from J, the junction kept 10 bases outside the gene matches. The CDR3 spans 18 residues. Germline V gene lookup returns CDR1 MGHDK and CDR2 SYGVNS. The CDR3 DNA reads TGTGCCAGCAGTGATCTCCTAGCGGGAGTATCGGCCTACAATGAGCAGTTCTTC. Its protein is CASSDLLAGVSAYNEQFF.

V usage is TRBV10-3 and J usage is TRBJ1-1; 7 bases match TRBD1. This CDR3 is built from 14 residues. V shed 5 bases, J shed 5 bases, and the junction held 8 bases outside the gene matches. Germline CDR1 ENHRY, CDR2 SYGVKD. CDR3 sequence reads: CAISPGGRNTEAFF. Here the CDR3 DNA reads TGTGCCATCAGTCCAGGGGGAAGGAATACTGAAGCTTTCTTT.

This clonotype was found many times. The rearrangement uses TRBV4-3 and TRBJ2-2; TRBD2 matches 14 bases. This CDR3 is built from 19 residues. Germline CDR1 reads LGHNA; CDR2 reads YSLEER. Unmatched junction bases numbered 10, after V lost 0 bases and J lost 7 bases. CDR3 DNA: TGCGCCAGCAGCCAAGATCCCCTACGACTAGCGGGAGGGAGCGGGGAGCTGTTTTTT. Translated: CASSQDPLRLAGGSGELFF.

This clonotype showed up just a few times. CDR3 loop: CASSLAAGTDEQFF. For the CDR3, the DNA is TGTGCCAGCAGCTTAGCGGCGGGGACTGATGAGCAGTTCTTC. The rearrangement uses TRBV7-6 and TRBJ2-1; D might be TRBD2 (6 bases). Per the germline V gene, CDR1 is SGHVS and CDR2 is FNYEAQ. The CDR3 runs 14 residues. The V gene lost 0 bases and the J gene lost 8 bases, with 11 bases spanning the gap.

V and J are TRBV28 and TRBJ2-7; 9 bases line up with TRBD1. V was clipped by 5 bases and J by 5 bases; unmatched bases: 7. Per the germline V gene, CDR1 is MDHEN and CDR2 is SYDVKM. CDR3 size: 14 residues. The CDR3 loop reads CASSLRDRVNEQYF. The CDR3 bases are TGTGCCAGCAGTCTCCGGGACAGGGTGAACGAGCAGTACTTC.

This clonotype was seen at least ten times. The rearrangement uses TRBV11-2 and TRBJ2-1; D might be TRBD1 (6 bases). V shed 2 bases and J shed 4 bases, with 15 bases lying between them. This CDR3 has 16 amino acids. Germline V gene sequence: CDR1 SGHAT, CDR2 FQNNGV. CDR3 sequence (DNA): TGTGCCAGCAGCTTAAGACCGGGACACCTATACAATGAGCAGTTCTTC. Translation gives CASSLRPGHLYNEQFF.

This clonotype was counted many times. V and J are TRBV20-1 and TRBJ2-1; the D gene is possibly TRBD1 (5 bases). Trimming removed 1 base at V and 7 bases at J, with 17 bases between. The CDR3 extends over 15 amino acids. Looked up from germline, CDR1 is DFQATT and CDR2 is SNEGSKA (reference sequence). Written as DNA, the CDR3 is TGCAGTGCTAGAGGTATCGTAACAAACAGGAATGAGCAGTTCTTC. Amino acids: CSARGIVTNRNEQFF.

This clonotype was counted many times. The V and J genes are TRBV5-1 and TRBJ1-5, with a tentative D call TRBD1 (5 bases). Between the trimmed V and J ends, which lost 4 bases and 4 bases, there was a span of 18 bases. Germline V gene sequence: CDR1 SGHRS, CDR2 YFSETQ. The CDR3 runs to 16 residues. CDR3 residues: CASSDEAGSQNQPQHF. CDR3 in DNA: TGCGCCAGCAGCGATGAAGCAGGGTCACAAAATCAGCCCCAGCATTTT.